These 7 T cell receptor beta chains were sequenced from one sample in a study of neurological immune-mediated disorders (dated by TCRdb to 2018 to 2020). The method was 5' RACE. The listed sequencing device is Illumina HiSeq 2500. TCRdb itself trimmed the public reads at Q25 with fastp, ran MiXCR and retained productive beta chains. Rows matching on CDR3 protein sequence are summarized as one entry with the most common DNA and genes. Recorded for this sample are tens of thousands of distinct CDR3 sequences; just over 2.5% of them occurred a single time. Of the sample, roughly 1.1% falls within the top ten clones. Source material: PBMCs. The receptors shown here come from a woman aged 25 to 39 with multiple sclerosis.

In this sample, this clonotype turned up many times. This chain uses TRBV12-3 or TRBV12-4 with TRBJ1-4; 9 bases are a match to TRBD1. The V and J ends lost 4 bases and 8 bases, in that order; junction bases with no gene match: 2. The CDR3 runs to 13 residues. CDR3 DNA sequence: TGTGCCAGCAGTTACAGGGGGCAGGAAAAACTGTTTTTT. Translated: CASSYRGQEKLFF.

This clonotype was picked up many times. The chain joins TRBV12-3 or TRBV12-4 to TRBJ2-5, with 8 bases aligning to TRBD1. This CDR3 has 14 amino acids. V gave up 3 bases and J gave up 5 bases; unmatched junction bases: 5. CDR3 DNA sequence: TGTGCCAGCAGTTTGACAGGGGCAACGGAGACCCAGTACTTC. Amino acid sequence: CASSLTGATETQYF.

On this clonotype itself: At one boundary the junction diverges from the germline segment, which might be a read error. The chain recombines TRBV7-9 with TRBJ1-5; possible D gene TRBD1, 6 bases. There are 14 residues in the CDR3. Germline CDR1 reads SEHNR; CDR2 reads FQNEAQ (reference sequence). The CDR3: CASGDDRLNKTQNF. CDR3 nucleotide sequence: TGTGCCAGCGGGGATGACAGGCTCAATAAGACCCAGAATTTT.

This clonotype was counted ten times or more. The chain carries TRBV11-2 and TRBJ2-2; TRBD2 matches 8 bases. The ends lost 1 base at V and 5 bases at J; junction bases unmatched: 3. Germline V gene lookup returns CDR1 SGHAT and CDR2 FQNNGV. The CDR3 spans 15 residues. This chain's CDR3 is CASSLAGGGTGELFF. CDR3 nucleotide sequence: TGTGCCAGCAGCTTAGCGGGAGGGGGGACCGGGGAGCTGTTTTTT. The full variable domain, completed using reference TRBV11-2 and TRBJ2-2, is EAGVAQSPRYKIIEKRQSVAFWCNPISGHATLYWYQQILGQGPKLLIQFQNNGVVDDSQLPKDRFSAERLKGVDSTLKIQPAKLEDSAVYLCASSLAGGGTGELFFGEGSRLTVL.

This clonotype was recorded at least ten times. This chain links TRBV7-9 with TRBJ2-7, with 10 nucleotides matching TRBD1. Germline CDR1 and CDR2: SEHNR and FQNEAQ (reference sequence). The CDR3 contains 15 residues. Losses at the gene ends were 5 bases for V and 6 bases for J; bases not matched to a gene: 10. The CDR3 nucleotides are TGTGCCAGCAGCCTTTCCGGGACAGGGGCCGCCGAGCAGTACTTC. Encoded protein: CASSLSGTGAAEQYF.

This clonotype was recorded at least ten times. V gene TRBV20-1 combines with J gene TRBJ1-2; D call uncertain. V was clipped by 0 bases and J by 4 bases, with 12 bases between them. Germline assignment: CDR1 DFQATT and CDR2 SNEGSKA (reference sequence). The CDR3 totals 14 residues. The CDR3 reads CSARDIPRSYGYTF. CDR3 coding DNA: TGCAGTGCTAGAGATATCCCCAGGAGCTATGGCTACACCTTC.

This clonotype was seen at least ten times. The V and J genes are TRBV7-9 and TRBJ2-7; D not certain. The germline gives CDR1 SEHNR, CDR2 FQNEAQ (reference sequence). The CDR3 extends over 14 amino acids. Trimming stripped 1 base from V and 3 bases from J, with 10 bases between. Here the CDR3 reads CASSLEGYYYEQYF. CDR3 nucleotide sequence: TGTGCCAGCAGCTTAGAGGGATACTACTACGAGCAGTACTTC.